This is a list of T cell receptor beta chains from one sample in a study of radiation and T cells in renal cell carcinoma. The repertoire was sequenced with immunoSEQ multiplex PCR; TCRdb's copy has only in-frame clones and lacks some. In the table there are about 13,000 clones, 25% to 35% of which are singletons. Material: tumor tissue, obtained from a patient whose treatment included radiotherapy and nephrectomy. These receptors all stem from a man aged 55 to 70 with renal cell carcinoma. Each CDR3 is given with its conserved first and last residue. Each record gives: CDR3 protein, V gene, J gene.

CDR3 protein: CASSLRPGISYEQYF
V gene: TRBV7-6
J gene: TRBJ2-7

CDR3 protein: CASSYWVGNTGELFF
V gene: TRBV6-5
J gene: TRBJ2-2

CDR3 protein: CASGLDQYNEQFF
V gene: TRBV12-5
J gene: TRBJ2-1

CDR3 protein: CASSPEQGSYGYTF
V gene: TRBV18
J gene: TRBJ1-2

CDR3 protein: CASRLAGGFINEQFF
V gene: TRBV19
J gene: TRBJ2-1

CDR3 protein: CASSLVAASYNEQFF
V gene: TRBV7-6
J gene: TRBJ2-1

CDR3 protein: CASSYSRDTGNTIYF
V gene: TRBV6-5
J gene: TRBJ1-3

CDR3 protein: CASSDTGYRDTQYF
V gene: TRBV2
J gene: TRBJ2-3

CDR3 protein: CAWGEGAFNQPQHF
V gene: TRBV30
J gene: TRBJ1-5

CDR3 protein: CASSRMDSNSGNTIYF
V gene: TRBV7-9
J gene: TRBJ1-3

CDR3 protein: CASSIDVNPYGYTF
V gene: TRBV19
J gene: TRBJ1-2

CDR3 protein: CASSLASGMNTEAFF
V gene: TRBV7-2
J gene: TRBJ1-1

CDR3 protein: CAWSVGPDSTDTQYF
V gene: TRBV30
J gene: TRBJ2-3

CDR3 protein: CASSVTRTGETQYF
V gene: TRBV9
J gene: TRBJ2-5

CDR3 protein: CASTNSPAAGNEQFF
V gene: TRBV2
J gene: TRBJ2-1

CDR3 protein: CASSFRLDYTDTQYF
V gene: TRBV7-2
J gene: TRBJ2-3

CDR3 protein: CSAGVGQLNTGELFF
V gene: TRBV29-1
J gene: TRBJ2-2